Listed below are T cell receptor beta chains from one sample, sequenced in a study of T-cell reconstitution after alpha-beta-depleted transplantation in children. In TCRdb, the PCR reads were re-called with MiXCR into one record per CDR3 protein. Among about 640,000 distinct CDR3 sequences listed, 16% were seen once. This specimen was PBMCs from the stem cell graft donor, taken from the stem cell graft. Receptor source: a human donor who donated a stem cell graft to a child with acute myeloid leukemia. Each CDR3 is given with its conserved first and last residue. The order of the fields is V gene, CDR3 length, D gene, clone size, J gene, CDR3 protein, CDR3 DNA. D genes are given only for firm matches. Only part of the rows carry a size: once, few, many, or a class if the clone is expanded.

TRBV5-5	15	.	many	TRBJ2-3	CASHKGVPSTDTQYF	TGTGCCAGCCACAAGGGAGTCCCAAGCACAGATACGCAGTATTTT
TRBV7-9	14	.	.	TRBJ1-5	CASSFGGHNQPQHF	TGTGCCAGCAGCTTTGGGGGGCATAATCAGCCCCAGCATTTT
TRBV12-3/TRBV12-4	14	.	.	TRBJ1-5	CASSTTYSNQPQHF	TGTGCCAGCAGCACAACTTATAGCAATCAGCCCCAGCATTTT
TRBV13	14	.	many	TRBJ2-1	CASSLGATFSEQFF	TGTGCCAGCAGCTTAGGCGCAACGTTCAGTGAGCAGTTCTTC
TRBV5-5	14	TRBD1	.	TRBJ2-7	CASSLGQGADEQYF	TGTGCCAGTTCCCTGGGACAGGGGGCTGACGAGCAGTACTTC
TRBV11-3	14	.	few	TRBJ2-2	CASSVRGNTGELFF	TGTGCCAGCAGCGTCAGGGGAAACACCGGGGAGCTGTTTTTT
TRBV6-5	12	.	many	TRBJ1-1	CASTGRNTEAFF	TGTGCCAGCACCGGGCGGAACACTGAAGCTTTCTTT
TRBV20-1	12	.	few	TRBJ1-2	CSANGANYGYTF	TGCAGTGCTAATGGAGCTAACTATGGCTACACCTTC
TRBV28	15	TRBD1	few	TRBJ2-1	CASSPSGQGINEQFF	TGTGCCAGCAGCCCTTCGGGACAGGGGATCAATGAGCAGTTCTTC
TRBV5-1	15	.	few	TRBJ1-1	CASSLEGPASTEAFF	TGCGCCAGCAGCTTGGAGGGACCCGCATCCACTGAAGCTTTCTTT
TRBV6-1	16	TRBD2	.	TRBJ2-5	CASSEGLAGERETQYF	TGTGCCAGCAGTGAGGGACTAGCGGGGGAGCGAGAGACCCAGTACTTC
TRBV7-9	14	TRBD1	few	TRBJ1-2	CASSPPGTDYGYTF	TGTGCCAGCAGCCCCCCCGGGACAGACTATGGCTACACCTTC
TRBV27	15	.	.	TRBJ2-7	CASSLRGNPAYEQYF	TGTGCCAGCAGTTTAAGGGGGAACCCTGCCTACGAGCAGTACTTC
TRBV7-9	12	.	many	TRBJ1-6	CASSLSSSPLHF	TGTGCCAGCAGCTTGTCGAGTTCACCCCTCCACTTT
TRBV20-1	14	TRBD1	many	TRBJ1-5	CSVGQGRARQPQHF	TGCAGTGTTGGACAGGGACGAGCGAGGCAGCCCCAGCATTTT
TRBV7-6	16	TRBD1	many	TRBJ1-1	CASSLPAGGSNTEAFF	TGTGCCAGCAGCTTACCGGCAGGGGGATCGAACACTGAAGCTTTCTTT
TRBV7-3	14	TRBD1	many	TRBJ1-1	CASSSNAQGSEAFF	TGTGCCAGCAGCTCTAATGCACAGGGGTCTGAAGCTTTCTTT
TRBV20-1	16	.	few	TRBJ1-6	CSARDPNQGGNSPLHF	TGCAGTGCTAGAGATCCGAATCAAGGGGGAAATTCACCCCTCCACTTT
TRBV12-3/TRBV12-4	15	.	few	TRBJ1-2	CASRGDGWQNYGYTF	TGTGCCAGCAGGGGGGACGGTTGGCAGAACTATGGCTACACCTTC
TRBV6-2/TRBV6-3	15	.	.	TRBJ1-2	CASSYSRKGIGGYTF	TGTGCCAGCAGTTACTCAAGGAAGGGGATCGGTGGCTACACCTTC
TRBV7-2	14	.	.	TRBJ1-1	CASSPPVWGTEAFF	TGTGCCAGCAGCCCGCCCGTCTGGGGCACTGAAGCTTTCTTT
TRBV4-3	15	.	few	TRBJ2-7	CASSQDWQGVYEQYF	TGCGCCAGCAGCCAAGATTGGCAGGGAGTCTACGAGCAGTACTTC
TRBV10-1	14	.	few	TRBJ2-2	CASSGEQGVGELFF	TGCGCCAGCAGTGGGGAACAGGGCGTCGGGGAGCTGTTTTTT
TRBV4-3	14	TRBD1	.	TRBJ1-2	CASSLTGTGDGYTF	TGCGCCAGCAGCCTAACCGGGACAGGGGATGGCTACACCTTC
TRBV28	14	.	few	TRBJ1-3	CASSWDFAGNTIYF	TGTGCCAGCAGTTGGGACTTCGCGGGAAACACCATATATTTT
TRBV5-1	13	TRBD1	many	TRBJ1-1	CASSGDREAEAFF	TGCGCCAGCAGCGGGGACAGGGAGGCTGAAGCTTTCTTT
TRBV5-4	14	TRBD1	many	TRBJ2-5	CASSPTGVQETQYF	TGTGCCAGCAGTCCGACAGGGGTCCAAGAGACCCAGTACTTC
TRBV29-1	11	.	many	TRBJ1-2	CSYGGAGGYTF	TGCAGCTACGGGGGGGCTGGCGGCTACACCTTC
TRBV7-9	14	.	few	TRBJ1-5	CASSNGGFNQPQHF	TGTGCCAGCAGCAACGGCGGATTCAATCAGCCCCAGCATTTT
TRBV4-3	15	.	many	TRBJ2-5	CASSQDRAGVETQYF	TGCGCCAGCAGCCAAGATCGGGCAGGGGTCGAGACCCAGTACTTC
TRBV20-1	12	.	many	TRBJ2-3	CSAREAVDTQYF	TGCAGTGCTAGAGAGGCGGTCGATACGCAGTATTTT
TRBV7-2	15	.	many	TRBJ2-5	CASSLVTGAEETQYF	TGTGCCAGCAGCTTAGTTACTGGGGCCGAAGAGACCCAGTACTTC
TRBV7-9	15	TRBD1	few	TRBJ1-6	CASSSGQEMDSPLHF	TGTGCCAGCAGCTCGGGACAGGAGATGGATTCACCCCTCCACTTT
TRBV5-1	13	TRBD1	many	TRBJ1-2	CASSIGQGVMYTF	TGCGCCAGCAGCATTGGACAGGGGGTGATGTACACCTTC
TRBV12-3/TRBV12-4	15	TRBD2	.	TRBJ2-3	CASSYSGGGADMQYF	TGTGCCAGCAGTTACTCCGGCGGGGGGGCCGATATGCAGTATTTT
TRBV10-3	12	.	many	TRBJ1-1	CAISVEGAEAFF	TGTGCCATCAGTGTGGAAGGGGCTGAAGCTTTCTTT
TRBV4-3	15	TRBD1	.	TRBJ1-4	CASSQEGQRNEKLFF	TGCGCCAGCAGCCAAGAGGGACAGAGAAATGAAAAACTGTTTTTT
TRBV4-3	18	TRBD2	few	TRBJ2-3	CASSHSSGPRGSTDTQYF	TGCGCCAGCAGCCACTCTAGCGGGCCGAGGGGTAGCACAGATACGCAGTATTTT
TRBV20-1	15	TRBD2	many	TRBJ2-5	CSFTQTSGGQETQYF	TGCAGTTTCACCCAGACTAGCGGGGGGCAGGAGACCCAGTACTTC
TRBV4-1	18	TRBD1	.	TRBJ2-1	CASSPWAGGHGSYNEQFF	TGCGCCAGCAGCCCGTGGGCAGGGGGCCATGGCTCCTACAATGAGCAGTTCTTC
TRBV7-9	12	.	once	TRBJ2-7	CASSPGDDEQYF	TGTGCCAGCAGCCCCGGGGATGACGAGCAGTACTTC
TRBV27	15	.	.	TRBJ1-2	CASSFNPIDSYGYTF	TGTGCCAGCAGTTTTAACCCTATTGACAGCTATGGCTACACCTTC
TRBV6-2/TRBV6-3	15	TRBD2	many	TRBJ2-3	CASSSGLAGLDTQYF	TGTGCCAGCAGTTCCGGACTAGCGGGGTTGGATACGCAGTATTTT
TRBV20-1	15	TRBD1	.	TRBJ1-6	CSAARGQGLDSPLHF	TGCAGTGCTGCCCGGGGACAGGGGTTGGACTCACCCCTCCACTTT
TRBV24-1	20	TRBD1	.	TRBJ2-2	CATSDPMAGQGNENTGELFF	TGTGCCACCAGTGACCCTATGGCGGGACAGGGAAATGAGAACACCGGGGAGCTGTTTTTT
TRBV12-3/TRBV12-4	16	TRBD2	many	TRBJ2-3	CASSLVAGGPRDTQYF	TGTGCCAGCAGTTTGGTAGCGGGGGGGCCTAGAGATACGCAGTATTTT
TRBV29-1	14	.	many	TRBJ2-3	CSAEPGHLPDTQYF	TGCAGCGCTGAACCGGGACACCTCCCAGATACGCAGTATTTT
TRBV6-5	12	.	many	TRBJ1-5	CASRRGNQPQHF	TGTGCCAGCCGGCGTGGCAATCAGCCCCAGCATTTT
TRBV7-9	14	.	many	TRBJ1-4	CASSLGATNEKLFF	TGTGCCAGCAGCCTCGGTGCAACTAATGAAAAACTGTTTTTT
TRBV29-1	12	.	.	TRBJ1-1	CSVERGGTEAFF	TGCAGCGTTGAACGGGGCGGGACTGAAGCTTTCTTT
TRBV6-1	15	.	.	TRBJ2-5	CASSEVWDGEETQYF	TGTGCCAGCAGTGAAGTATGGGACGGCGAAGAGACCCAGTACTTC
TRBV24-1	16	.	many	TRBJ2-3	CATSDLPGGGTDTQYF	TGTGCCACCAGTGATTTGCCTGGGGGAGGCACAGATACGCAGTATTTT